What follows are 10 T cell receptor beta chains derived from one specimen sequenced in a study of blood T cell repertoires in COVID-19. Repertoires were generated with immunoSEQ multiplex PCR, while TCRdb's copy carries only in-frame clones and drops some. Among about 70,000 clones listed, around 90% were seen once. Input material: peripheral blood. These receptors came from a human donor in a cohort sampled during active COVID-19.

The rearrangement links TRBV5-1 to TRBJ1-1, with unresolved D. This CDR3 is built from 14 residues. Trimming pared 0 bases from V and 3 bases from J, leaving 9 bases between. From germline, CDR1 is SGHRS and CDR2 YFSETQ. CDR3 in DNA: TGCGCCAGCAGCTTGGCCGGTAGTGACACTGAAGCTTTCTTT. Translating gives CASSLAGSDTEAFF.

As concerns this clone: The DNA is omitted, as the CDR3 cannot be located on it reliably, and the CDR3 follows TCRdb's listing. The V and J genes are TRBV27 and TRBJ2-1; no check of the table's D call, TRBD2, against the DNA was made. Germline V lookup: CDR1 MNHEY, CDR2 SMNVEV (reference sequence). 15 amino acids form the CDR3, both terminal residues included. The CDR3 here is CASSTSGLAANEQFF.

This chain uses TRBV7-2 with TRBJ1-1; no reliable D call. The length of the CDR3 is 14 residues. The V end was cut by 5 bases, the J end by 6 bases, with 16 bases between. Germline CDR1 is SGHTA and CDR2 is FQGNSA. CDR3 coding DNA: TGTGCCAGCAGCCGCCTTTCGGGGTACTCTGAAGCTTTCTTT. Protein: CASSRLSGYSEAFF.

This clone appeared once. J is TRBJ2-3 and V is TRBV19, with TRBD2 matching 9 bases. The CDR3 length is 13 residues. Unmatched junction bases numbered 5, after V lost 5 bases and J lost 8 bases. CDR1 and CDR2 (germline): LNHDA, SQIVND (reference sequence). CDR3 DNA sequence: TGTGCCAGTAGTGAATTAGCGGGAGTTACGCAGTATTTT. It codes for CASSELAGVTQYF. Full variable domain (missing parts from reference TRBV19 and TRBJ2-3): DGGITQSPKYLFRKEGQNVTLSCEQNLNHDAMYWYRQDPGQGLRLIYYSQIVNDFQKGDIAEGYSVSREKKESFPLTVTSAQKNPTAFYLCASSELAGVTQYFGPGTRLTVL.

V and J are TRBV19 and TRBJ1-2; 9 bases align to TRBD1. CDR1 is LNHDA and CDR2 is SQIVND in the germline V gene (reference sequence). Trimming removed 3 bases from V and 3 bases from J; junction bases left unmatched: 11. This CDR3 comprises 17 residues. The CDR3 here is CASSMFQGQGGDYGYTF. CDR3 sequence (DNA): TGTGCCAGTAGTATGTTCCAGGGACAGGGAGGGGACTATGGCTACACCTTC.

The V gene is TRBV20-1, the J gene TRBJ1-6, with a possible D match to TRBD1 (6 bases). The CDR3 is 15 residues long. V was cut by 3 bases and J by 7 bases, with 16 bases left in between. Germline values: CDR1 DFQATT, CDR2 SNEGSKA (reference sequence). CDR3 amino acids: CSASGYQGINSPLHF. The CDR3 coding sequence is TGCAGTGCTAGTGGTTATCAGGGGATCAATTCACCCCTCCACTTT.

The chain links TRBV7-9 to TRBJ2-1; 11 positions agree with TRBD2. With V trimmed by 9 bases and J by 7 bases, 8 bases remained unmatched. This CDR3 comprises 14 residues. Germline CDR1 is SEHNR and CDR2 is FQNEAQ (reference sequence). The CDR3 bases are TGTGCCAGTGGGGAAGGGACTAGCGGTAATGAGCAGTTCTTC. The encoded protein is CASGEGTSGNEQFF.

The chain recombines TRBV12-3 or TRBV12-4 with TRBJ1-2, with TRBD1 as a possible D gene (6 bases). Trimming pared 6 bases from V and 4 bases from J, leaving 12 bases between. The CDR3 length is 13 residues. In DNA form, the CDR3 reads TGTGCCAGCAGATGGGGGCACAGCTATGGCTACACCTTC. Translating gives CASRWGHSYGYTF.

CDR3 residues: CASRQNQETQYF. The CDR3 coding sequence is TGTGCCAGCCGACAGAACCAAGAGACCCAGTACTTC. The chain employs TRBV2 and TRBJ2-5, with a weak D call TRBD1 (5 bases). The ends were cut back, 8 bases at V and 0 bases at J, with 7 bases in the middle. CDR3 size: 12 residues. CDR1 and CDR2 (germline): SNHLY, FYNNEI.

The V and J genes are TRBV3-1 (or the pseudogene TRBV3-2) and TRBJ2-1; D is possibly TRBD1 (5 bases). Trimming removed 6 bases at V and 5 bases at J, with 8 bases between. This CDR3 has 12 residues. The germline gives CDR1 LGHDT, CDR2 YNNKEL (reference sequence). The CDR3 DNA follows: TGTGCCAGCAGGGGGCCCGACAATGAGCAGTTCTTC. Its protein is CASRGPDNEQFF.